One and the same sample provided the 26 T cell receptor beta chains below, sequenced in a study of graft-versus-host responses after intestinal transplantation. These TCRs' antigens remain unknown. Repertoires were generated with immunoSEQ multiplex PCR, while TCRdb's copy carries only in-frame clones and drops some. The sample records about 50,000 clones, 85% to 95% being singletons. The specimen was unstimulated CD4+ T cells sorted from spleen or lymph node cells, collected before transplant. Receptor source: a human donor who was the organ donor for an intestinal transplant.

As concerns this clone: This sample includes further DNA sequences coding for the same CDR3. The chain is built from TRBV7-2 and TRBJ2-7; D remains ambiguous. The CDR3 is 12 residues long. Trimming cost V 4 bases and J 0 bases, with 4 bases left between them. Germline CDR1 reads SGHTA; CDR2 reads FQGNSA. This CDR3 reads CASSSVSYEQYF. The CDR3 DNA follows: TGTGCCAGCAGCTCCGTCTCCTACGAGCAGTACTTC.

The J gene is TRBJ2-2, the V gene TRBV6-4; 15 bases align to TRBD2. With V trimmed by 0 bases and J by 5 bases, 7 bases remained unmatched. The CDR3 totals 19 residues. The germline CDR1 and CDR2 sequences are MRHNA and SNTAGT. CDR3 sequence reads: CASSDSRTSGRASTGELFF. The CDR3 DNA sequence: TGTGCCAGCAGTGACTCACGGACTAGCGGGAGGGCCAGTACCGGGGAGCTGTTTTTT.

V and J are TRBV4-1 and TRBJ2-7; 9 nucleotides match TRBD2. The CDR3 is made up of 17 amino acids. Germline CDR1 reads MGHRA; CDR2 reads YSYEKL. With V trimmed by 2 bases and J by 0 bases, 8 bases remained unmatched. The chain's CDR3 is CASSQPLGSGSSYEQYF. CDR3 nucleotides: TGCGCCAGCAGCCAACCCCTGGGTAGCGGGAGCTCCTACGAGCAGTACTTC.

For the CDR3, the DNA is TGCGCCAGCAGCTGGGACCTTAGCTATGGCTACACCTTC. Translated, it gives CASSWDLSYGYTF. The genes are TRBV5-1 and TRBJ1-2, with a possible D match to TRBD1 (5 bases). Germline loops: CDR1 SGHRS, CDR2 YFSETQ. Trimming stripped 3 bases from V and 4 bases from J, with 10 bases between. This CDR3 spans 13 amino acids. The whole variable domain, remainder taken from reference TRBV5-1 and TRBJ1-2, is KAGVTQTPRYLIKTRGQQVTLSCSPISGHRSVSWYQQTPGQGLQFLFEYFSETQRNKGNFPGRFSGRQFSNSRSEMNVSTLELGDSALYLCASSWDLSYGYTFGSGTRLTVV.

This chain uses TRBV19 with TRBJ1-1; D uncertain. The CDR3 length is 14 residues. Trimming removed 5 bases from V and 6 bases from J, with 16 bases in between. Germline-derived CDR1 and CDR2 are LNHDA and SQIVND (reference sequence). Here the CDR3 DNA reads TGTGCCAGTAGTGCTCAAACGCGTAGGCCTGAAGCTTTCTTT. Translating gives CASSAQTRRPEAFF.

Notes on this clone: The junction differs from germline at one of its ends, possibly a read error. Within the sample, other DNA sequences also encode this same CDR3. The chain is built from TRBV5-1 and TRBJ2-2, with 13 bases fitting TRBD2. The CDR3 is made up of 14 amino acids. Germline loops: CDR1 SGHRS, CDR2 YFSETQ. CDR3 sequence (DNA): TGCGCCAGCGGACTAGCGGGAGACACCGGGGAGCTGTTCTTT. Its translation is CASGLAGDTGELFF.

V usage is TRBV7-6 and J usage is TRBJ2-5; the D call may be TRBD1 or TRBD2 (6 bases each). Germline V gives CDR1 SGHVS, CDR2 FNYEAQ. Trimming took off 3 bases at V and 7 bases at J, with 15 bases between the two ends. The CDR3 extends over 14 amino acids. The CDR3 sequence: CASSLGGQPGTQYF. The CDR3 region has the DNA TGTGCCAGCAGCTTGGGGGGCCAACCCGGGACCCAGTACTTC.

The CDR3 protein is CASSVGGYSGRETQYF. CDR3 in DNA: TGTGCCAGCAGCGTAGGAGGATATAGCGGGAGAGAGACCCAGTACTTC. The chain is built from TRBV9 and TRBJ2-5; 9 bases match TRBD2. The CDR3 is 16 amino acids. Per germline, CDR1 SGDLS and CDR2 YYNGEE. Trimming at V came to 0 bases and at J to 4 bases, leaving 7 bases not matched to a gene.

V is TRBV7-2 and J is TRBJ2-5; 10 bases fit TRBD2. The V gene end was trimmed by 1 base and the J gene end by 5 bases; junction bases not matched to a gene: 7. Germline CDR1 SGHTA, CDR2 FQGNSA. The CDR3 totals 16 residues. CDR3 sequence reads: CASSLVGLAGVETQYF. DNA for the CDR3: TGTGCCAGCAGCTTAGTGGGGCTAGCGGGAGTGGAGACCCAGTACTTC.

V gene TRBV5-1 combines with J gene TRBJ2-2, with 8 bases matching TRBD1. The V segment lost 4 bases and the J segment 4 bases; nucleotides outside the gene matches: 6. The V gene's germline CDR1 is SGHRS and CDR2 YFSETQ. CDR3 length: 15 amino acids. DNA of the CDR3: TGCGCCAGCAGCGAAGGACAGGGAATCACCGGGGAGCTGTTTTTT. As protein: CASSEGQGITGELFF. Using reference TRBV5-1 and TRBJ2-2 for the parts outside the CDR3, the full variable domain is KAGVTQTPRYLIKTRGQQVTLSCSPISGHRSVSWYQQTPGQGLQFLFEYFSETQRNKGNFPGRFSGRQFSNSRSEMNVSTLELGDSALYLCASSEGQGITGELFFGEGSRLTVL.

The chain couples TRBV7-8 to TRBJ2-3; 13 bases are shared with TRBD2. The germline V gene encodes CDR1 SGHVS and CDR2 FQNEAQ. J was trimmed by 2 bases and V by 10 bases; bases with no gene match: 9. The CDR3 sequence is 16 residues long. The CDR3 loop reads CATKSGTSGITDTQYF. CDR3 nucleotides: TGTGCCACCAAATCCGGGACTAGCGGGATCACAGATACGCAGTATTTT.

The chain uses TRBV6-5 and TRBJ2-7, with 9 positions matching TRBD2. With 6 bases clipped from V and 1 base from J, the junction kept 7 bases outside the gene matches. The length of the CDR3 is 15 residues. Per the germline V gene, CDR1 is MNHEY and CDR2 is SVGAGI. CDR3 amino acids: CASRKRLAESYEQYF. The CDR3 DNA sequence: TGTGCCAGCAGGAAAAGACTAGCGGAATCCTACGAGCAGTACTTC.

The chain uses TRBV29-1 and TRBJ1-2; D unresolved. This CDR3 spans 12 amino acids. Germline loops: CDR1 SQVTM, CDR2 ANQGSEA. With 5 bases removed from V and 6 bases from J, the gap between germline ends came to 13 bases. The CDR3 DNA follows: TGCAGCGTTCTCACGATTAGGAATGGCTACACCTTC. Translated, it gives CSVLTIRNGYTF.

The chain combines TRBV4-2 with TRBJ2-3; a possible D gene is TRBD1 (5 bases). CDR1 and CDR2 from the germline V gene are LGHNA and YNFKEQ. Trimming took off 1 base at V and 6 bases at J, with 20 bases between the two ends. The CDR3 is 17 amino acids. The CDR3 nucleotides are TGTGCCAGCAGCCAAGCACGTCCCAGGGTGGACCAGGATACGCAGTATTTT. It translates to CASSQARPRVDQDTQYF.

The V call is TRBV28, the J call TRBJ1-1; maybe TRBD1 (6 bases). The CDR3 is 16 residues long. Trimming pared 1 base from V and 2 bases from J, leaving 14 bases between. Germline assignment: CDR1 MDHEN and CDR2 SYDVKM. This chain's CDR3 is CASSLSGARGNTEAFF. The CDR3 DNA follows: TGTGCCAGCAGTTTATCGGGGGCAAGGGGCAACACTGAAGCTTTCTTT.

J is TRBJ1-5 and V is TRBV19; D is unclear. Looked up from germline, CDR1 is LNHDA and CDR2 is SQIVND (reference sequence). The CDR3 consists of 12 residues. The V gene lost 1 base and the J gene lost 5 bases, with 3 bases spanning the gap. The CDR3 here is CASSIGYQPQHF. CDR3 nucleotides: TGTGCCAGTAGTATAGGGTATCAGCCCCAGCATTTT. The full variable domain, in which reference TRBV19 and TRBJ1-5 provide the parts outside the CDR3, is DGGITQSPKYLFRKEGQNVTLSCEQNLNHDAMYWYRQDPGQGLRLIYYSQIVNDFQKGDIAEGYSVSREKKESFPLTVTSAQKNPTAFYLCASSIGYQPQHFGDGTRLSIL.

The chain uses TRBV5-1 and TRBJ2-1; TRBD2 matches 12 bases. CDR3 length: 14 residues. V was pared by 0 bases and J by 8 bases, with 0 bases of the junction left unmatched. The V gene's germline CDR1 is SGHRS and CDR2 YFSETQ. The CDR3: CASSLGLAGDEQFF. DNA of the CDR3: TGCGCCAGCAGCTTGGGACTAGCGGGAGATGAGCAGTTCTTC. The full variable domain, completed using reference TRBV5-1 and TRBJ2-1, is KAGVTQTPRYLIKTRGQQVTLSCSPISGHRSVSWYQQTPGQGLQFLFEYFSETQRNKGNFPGRFSGRQFSNSRSEMNVSTLELGDSALYLCASSLGLAGDEQFFGPGTRLTVL.

The chain links TRBV6-6 to TRBJ2-7; 14 bases agree with TRBD2. Germline CDR1 is MNHNY and CDR2 is SVGAGI (reference sequence). Losses at the gene ends were 4 bases for V and 4 bases for J; bases not matched to a gene: 6. This CDR3 has 16 amino acids. Here the CDR3 reads CASSSPGLAGAYEQYF. CDR3 in DNA: TGTGCCAGCAGTTCGCCGGGACTAGCGGGGGCATACGAGCAGTACTTC.

The chain is built from TRBV9 and TRBJ2-2, with D maybe TRBD2 (7 bases). Germline V gives CDR1 SGDLS, CDR2 YYNGEE. There are 15 residues in the CDR3. With 2 bases removed from V and 5 bases from J, the gap between germline ends came to 13 bases. The CDR3 is CASSVVGGATGELFF. The CDR3 bases are TGTGCCAGCAGCGTCGTAGGGGGGGCGACCGGGGAGCTGTTTTTT.

The chain employs TRBV18 and TRBJ2-1, with a possible D match to TRBD2 (5 bases). The CDR3 has 15 residues. Germline V gene data show CDR1 as KGHSH and CDR2 as LQKENI. V shed 6 bases and J shed 0 bases, with 12 bases lying between them. The CDR3 sequence is CASSPASSSYNEQFF. For the CDR3, the DNA is TGTGCCAGCTCCCCGGCTAGCTCCTCCTACAATGAGCAGTTCTTC.

This clone was seen a few times. The chain uses TRBV7-9 and TRBJ2-7, with a tentative D call TRBD2 (5 bases). Trimming removed 5 bases from V and 3 bases from J, with 20 bases in between. The CDR3 has 16 residues. From germline, CDR1 is SEHNR and CDR2 FQNEAQ (reference sequence). The CDR3 bases are TGTGCCAGCAGCCAGTTTTTGGGGAGATCCCACTACGAGCAGTACTTC. It translates to CASSQFLGRSHYEQYF.

For the CDR3, the DNA is TGTGCCAGCAGCCCAAGCGGGAGGGCCTTCAATGAGCAGTTCTTC. Protein sequence: CASSPSGRAFNEQFF. The gene calls are TRBV6-4 and TRBJ2-1, with TRBD2 identical over 10 bases. Per the germline V gene, CDR1 is MRHNA and CDR2 is SNTAGT. This CDR3 spans 15 amino acids. The V segment lost 6 bases and the J segment 6 bases; nucleotides outside the gene matches: 8.

J is TRBJ2-3 and V is TRBV7-2; possible D gene TRBD1, 5 bases. CDR1 is SGHTA, CDR2 FQGNSA, per germline. The CDR3 sequence is 15 residues long. The germline V and J ends were trimmed by 2 bases and 3 bases, with 12 bases remaining between them. In DNA form, the CDR3 reads TGTGCCAGCAGCTTACAGGGCGGACGGACAGATACGCAGTATTTT. It codes for CASSLQGGRTDTQYF.

The gene calls are TRBV9 and TRBJ2-1, with TRBD2 as a possible D gene (6 bases). Germline-derived CDR1 and CDR2 are SGDLS and YYNGEE. V was trimmed by 0 bases and J by 10 bases, leaving 14 bases between them. The CDR3 is 14 amino acids. The CDR3 coding sequence is TGTGCCAGCAGCGTAGGCAGAAGCGGAGGGGAGCAGTTCTTC. Amino acids: CASSVGRSGGEQFF. Supplemented by reference TRBV9 and TRBJ2-1, the full variable domain reads DSGVTQTPKHLITATGQRVTLRCSPRSGDLSVYWYQQSLDQGLQFLIQYYNGEERAKGNILERFSAQQFPDLHSELNLSSLELGDSALYFCASSVGRSGGEQFFGPGTRLTVL.

As for this clone: Other nucleotide sequences in the sample specify the same CDR3. J is TRBJ1-1 and V is TRBV7-8, with TRBD1 identical over 7 bases. V lost 4 bases, J lost 5 bases, and 13 bases stayed unmatched. Germline V gene lookup returns CDR1 SGHVS and CDR2 FQNEAQ. There are 16 residues in the CDR3. As DNA, the CDR3 is TGTGCCAGCAGCTCAATCACACAGGGGCGAGGGACTGAAGCTTTCTTT. Protein sequence: CASSSITQGRGTEAFF.

This chain uses TRBV21-1 with TRBJ2-1; whether TRBD2, the table's D call, matches the DNA was not checked. TRBV21-1 is marked as a pseudogene. CDR3 length equals 17 residues. The CDR3 DNA reads TGTGCCAGCAGCAGCAATTTACTACACCATTCCGACAATGAGCAGTTCTTC. It yields the protein CASSSNLLHHSDNEQFF.